This T cell receptor beta chain was sequenced during a study of shared clonotypes between healthy human individuals (TCRdb year 2020). Concerning the study at large: The cohort comprised a couple of women and a few men aged 18 to 49 years. For each donor, three plates each were used for CD4 naive and CD4 memory, two plates were used for CD8 naive, and one plate was used for CD8 memory. To estimate repertoire size and how much clonotype sharing occurs between individuals, the study deeply sequenced the blood TCR repertoires of roughly 5 healthy adults. To increase sequencing depth and limit assay-specific biases, TCR repertoire library preparation and sequencing were carried out by different laboratories using diverse techniques. Per donor, leukapheresis produced somewhere between about 0.9 and 9.5 billion PBMCs. Study-wide findings and limitations: Only blood was sampled, and tissue TCR repertoires likely differ from those in blood. When several donors were compared, the shared fraction of clonotypes was 5% to 6.5% for naive CD4, more than 3% for naive CD8, 2.3% for memory CD4, and less than 0.45% for memory CD8. Higher generation probabilities were observed for clonotypes shared by all four sorted-subset donors than for non-shared clonotypes. Naive subsets generally had larger estimated clonotype richness than memory subsets. The genetic and exposure-history diversity represented was limited by the small number of donors. Pairwise subsampling led to the expectation that sequencing depth would affect the degree of clonotype sharing among donors. Rarefaction of sorted-subset datasets indicated incomplete sequencing despite the large sequencing depth.

Spanning cysteine to phenylalanine, the CDR3 consists of 13 amino acids. The kept DNA is CDR3 alone, 39 bases in frame from the first base. For CDR1 and CDR2, the germline V gene lists SGHRS and YFSETQ. V is pruned by 6 bases and J by 4 bases, leaving 7 bases of the junction without a gene match. Using the deep immunoSEQ assay, TCR CDR3 regions were amplified from genomic DNA by multiplex PCR. Extracted genomic DNA from each cell subset was spread evenly across all wells of several immunoSEQ 96-well plates, with each plate serving as a replicate. For sorted subsets, roughly 200 ng of genomic DNA, equivalent to 25,000 to 35,000 T cell genomes, went into each replicate PCR. Purified libraries were measured with a Qubit 3.0 fluorometer, size-checked on a Bioanalyzer 2100, and measured again with the KAPA Library Quantification kit. Each immunoSEQ 96-well plate was sequenced on its own single-read 150-cycle Illumina NextSeq 550 flow cell. The study's processing was this. Because only junctional sequences without quality scores were contained in the immunoSEQ output, filtering matching that applied to full-length reads could not be performed. Sequences were annotated with PyIR, a Python wrapper for IgBLAST v1.9, using IMGT germline references to assign V/J genes and CDR3. Reads were removed for weak V/J assignments (E-value above 1e-6), missing CDR3, stop codons, out-of-frame junctions, or ambiguous translated residues. A V3J clonotype was defined by an identical inferred V gene, J gene, and CDR3 amino acid sequence. The percentage overlap between two repertoires was calculated by dividing the number of shared unique clonotypes by the size of the smaller repertoire. Richness of each repertoire was evaluated using RTK rarefaction, the Chao1 estimator, and Recon v2.1 estimates of unobserved clonotypes. Generation probabilities were computed with OLGA for all TCRbeta clonotypes obtained by the gDNA method from several donors. TCRdb took over this immuneACCESS table, retaining in-frame rearrangements with V and J assigned. Such tables are incomplete; in checked studies, under half of the missing clones stem from an unresolved V gene, and the remainder is unexplained. The D gene and trimming were derived from the DNA, and the V and J assignments and clone size from that table. Here the sample has roughly 1,500,000 clones; about 98% occur a single time. In total, the top ten clones hold around 0.45% of the sample.

In regard to this clone: This clone's antigen is unknown. The record has no base qualities; no much larger clone is one base away.

Donors were healthy HIV-negative adults with no recently reported acute infections or vaccinations. Only Caucasian adults living in Nashville, Tennessee, USA were represented among the donors. Magnetic negative selection was used to enrich CD4+ T cells, after which naive cells were positively selected on CD45RA and the negative fraction became the memory subset. Blood was collected by leukapheresis, and PBMCs were isolated by Ficoll-Histopaque density gradient centrifugation and then cryopreserved in liquid nitrogen vapor phase. Analytical flow cytometry was used to check the purity and quantity of each magnetically sorted T cell population. From each sorted fraction, genomic DNA was isolated and quantified by UV absorbance on a Nanodrop 2000c.

The TCR was taken from a man aged 25-40 years in good health. Material for sequencing was naive CD4+ T cells sorted from blood. The cell subset or site label corresponds to: CD45RA+ positively selected. This chain joins TRBV5-1 to TRBJ2-7; TRBD2 fits 7 bases in the junction. The DNA sequence follows: TGCGCCAGCACAGGGAGCGGGATATACGAGCAGTACTTC. The translation is CASTGSGIYEQYF.